A selection of T cell receptor beta chains follows, all from one sample in a study of cytomegalovirus exposure and HLA in healthy donors. The method was immunoSEQ multiplex PCR; TCRdb's version includes in-frame clones alone and lacks a portion of them. The sample yields about 120,000 clones, nearly 80% seen once. Sequencing was performed on PBMCs. The receptors here all came from a woman aged 30 to 39 in good health and CMV-seropositive. Both conserved end residues are part of each CDR3. D genes are given only for firm matches. Not all rows give a size; the values are once, few, many and, for expanded clones, a class.

V gene,clone size,D gene,J gene,CDR3 length,CDR3 DNA,CDR3 protein
TRBV7-6,.,TRBD2,TRBJ2-3,14,TGTGCCGCCGCGGGCGGGGGTCCACACGATACGCAGTATTTT,CAAAGGGPHDTQYF
TRBV6-1,few,.,TRBJ1-2,13,TGTGCCAGCAGTGAAGGACAGATCTATGGCTACACCTTC,CASSEGQIYGYTF
TRBV30,.,.,TRBJ1-5,13,TGTGCCTGGAACCGCGAGGGCGCGCAGCCCCAGCATTTT,CAWNREGAQPQHF
TRBV6-1,.,.,TRBJ2-5,11,TGTGCCAGCAGTGGCGGAGAGACCCAGTACTTC,CASSGGETQYF
TRBV19,once,TRBD2,TRBJ2-3,16,TGTGCCAGTACCCCGAACGCACGGGGGGGAACAGATACGCAGTATTTT,CASTPNARGGTDTQYF
TRBV28,.,TRBD1,TRBJ1-2,12,TGTGCCAGCATACAGGGGACGGTCGGCTACACCTTC,CASIQGTVGYTF
TRBV9,.,.,TRBJ2-5,15,TGTGCCAGCAGCGTAGAGGGGGGAGGGGGAGAGACCCAGTACTTC,CASSVEGGGGETQYF
TRBV4-2,.,.,TRBJ2-3,15,TGTGCCAGCAGCCTCCAGGCTCGGGAACGGGATACGCAGTATTTT,CASSLQARERDTQYF
TRBV19,.,TRBD1,TRBJ2-7,15,TGTGCCAGTAGTTCCAACCGGGACAGGGACTACGAGCAGTACTTC,CASSSNRDRDYEQYF
TRBV19,.,TRBD1,TRBJ2-3,15,TGTGCCAGTACTAACAGGGACAGGAGCACAGATACGCAGTATTTT,CASTNRDRSTDTQYF
TRBV6-5,.,.,TRBJ1-3,15,TGTGCCAGCAGCCCTTTGGGCAGCTCTGGAAACACCATATATTTT,CASSPLGSSGNTIYF
TRBV4-1,.,.,TRBJ1-2,14,TGCGCCAGCAGCCAAGTTGTAGGGGGAGATGGCTACACCTTC,CASSQVVGGDGYTF
TRBV4-2,.,TRBD1,TRBJ1-4,16,TGTGCCAGCAGCCACGCCCGGGGCCAGGGGGGTGAAAAACTGTTTTTT,CASSHARGQGGEKLFF
TRBV7-9,once,.,TRBJ1-1,13,TGTGCCAGTGGACGGGGGGCGAGAATTGAAGCTTTCTTT,CASGRGARIEAFF
TRBV4-1,.,TRBD2,TRBJ2-5,17,TGCGCCAGCAGCCTACCTCGGACTAGCGGGGGCCAAGAGACCCAGTACTTC,CASSLPRTSGGQETQYF
TRBV7-8,.,.,TRBJ2-2,15,TGTGCCAGCAGCTTCGTTCGAGGCACCACCGGGGAGCTGTTTTTT,CASSFVRGTTGELFF
TRBV19,.,TRBD1,TRBJ1-5,20,TGTGCCAGTAGTATAGCGACAGGGGGCAAGAAACCGAATAGCAATCAGCCCCAGCATTTT,CASSIATGGKKPNSNQPQHF
TRBV5-6,.,TRBD2,TRBJ2-5,14,TGTGCCAGCAGCAGCCGGGGGGGCCTAGAGACCCAGTACTTC,CASSSRGGLETQYF
TRBV4-3,.,TRBD1,TRBJ1-2,13,TGCGCCAGCAGACGGACAGGGGGCCGTGGCTACACCTTC,CASRRTGGRGYTF
TRBV7-9,.,.,TRBJ2-7,13,TGTGCCAGCAGCTCCACAGTGACCTACGAGCAGTACTTC,CASSSTVTYEQYF
TRBV25-1,once,.,TRBJ2-1,16,TGTGCCAGCAGTGACGAGGGAAAAGACTCCTACAATGAGCAGTTCTTC,CASSDEGKDSYNEQFF
TRBV7-3,once,.,TRBJ2-5,13,TGTGCCAGCAGTCAGGGCCCCCAAGAGACCCAGTACTTC,CASSQGPQETQYF
TRBV7-8,.,TRBD2,TRBJ2-5,14,TGTGCCAGCAGCAAAGGACTAGCTGAAGAGACCCAGTACTTC,CASSKGLAEETQYF
TRBV29-1,.,.,TRBJ2-2,16,TGCAGCGGGGGACACGCTGGATATTCGGACACCGGGGAGCTGTTTTTT,CSGGHAGYSDTGELFF
TRBV25-1,once,TRBD1,TRBJ1-6,16,TGTGCCAGCAGACGAACAGGGGGCGGGAATAATTCACCCCTCCACTTT,CASRRTGGGNNSPLHF
TRBV5-4,.,.,TRBJ1-1,16,TGTGCCAGCAGCTTGTTGGGGAGGGGATGGGACACTGAAGCTTTCTTT,CASSLLGRGWDTEAFF
TRBV15,once,.,TRBJ2-1,14,TGTGCCACCAGCAGGAACCGGAGGGGCAATGAGCAGTTCTTC,CATSRNRRGNEQFF
TRBV7-3,.,TRBD2,TRBJ2-1,18,TGTGCCAGCAGCTTAACCTCCCCTGGACTAGCGGGTCCCAATGAGCAGTTCTTC,CASSLTSPGLAGPNEQFF
TRBV7-3,few,TRBD2,TRBJ2-5,15,TGTGCCAGCAGCCCAGGGACTAGCGGGGGAGAGACCCAGTACTTC,CASSPGTSGGETQYF
TRBV29-1,.,TRBD2,TRBJ2-2,17,TGCAGCGTTTACCTCCTAGCGGGGGGGCTGAACACCGGGGAGCTGTTTTTT,CSVYLLAGGLNTGELFF
TRBV2,.,TRBD2,TRBJ2-1,20,TGTGCCAGCAGCTTCCTGTTGGGACTAGCGGGGGGGGCCAGGTACAATGAGCAGTTCTTC,CASSFLLGLAGGARYNEQFF
TRBV5-1,.,TRBD2,TRBJ2-1,15,TGCGCCAGCAGACGGCGCGGGGGGGTGTGGAATGAGCAGTTCTTC,CASRRRGGVWNEQFF
TRBV9,.,.,TRBJ2-5,14,TGTGCCAGCAGCCCCAGCGGAGCACGCGAGACCCAGTACTTC,CASSPSGARETQYF
TRBV5-1,.,.,TRBJ2-5,14,TGCGCCAGCAGCCCTTATGGACAGCAAGAGACCCAGTACTTC,CASSPYGQQETQYF
TRBV12-5,.,.,TRBJ2-3,16,TGTGCTAGTGGTTTGGGAAATTCCGGGAGCTGGGATACGCAGTATTTT,CASGLGNSGSWDTQYF
TRBV6-6,.,.,TRBJ1-4,11,TGTGCCAGCAGTCGGGGGGAAAAACTGTTTTTT,CASSRGEKLFF
TRBV7-6,.,.,TRBJ1-6,16,TGTGCCAGCAGCCGCGCCCCCGGGGTGGGGAATTCACCCCTCCACTTT,CASSRAPGVGNSPLHF
TRBV11-2,.,.,TRBJ2-5,14,TGTGCCAGCAGCTTAGAGCCACTCGGCGGGGCCCAGTACTTC,CASSLEPLGGAQYF
TRBV29-1,.,TRBD2,TRBJ2-7,14,TGCAGCGTATTGGGGACTAGCGGGGGTTACGAGCAGTACTTC,CSVLGTSGGYEQYF
TRBV7-9,.,.,TRBJ2-7,13,TGTGCCAGCAGCTTCGGCTTTGACTACGAGCAGTACTTC,CASSFGFDYEQYF
TRBV6-5,.,TRBD2,TRBJ2-5,15,TGTGCCAGCAGCCGAGGGGACTACTCACAAGAGACCCAGTACTTC,CASSRGDYSQETQYF
TRBV19,.,TRBD2,TRBJ2-5,15,TGTGCCAGTATCGGACGGGGGGGGTCCCGAGAGACCCAGTACTTC,CASIGRGGSRETQYF
TRBV2,.,TRBD1,TRBJ2-2,15,TGTGCCAGCAGTGTCGGACAGGGGAACACCGGGGAGCTGTTTTTT,CASSVGQGNTGELFF
TRBV28,.,.,TRBJ2-3,14,TGTGCCAGCAGTTTATTGCCTAGCTGGGATACGCAGTATTTT,CASSLLPSWDTQYF
TRBV6-6,.,.,TRBJ1-1,15,TGTGCCAGCAGTTACGGAAACAGGGAGCACACTGAAGCTTTCTTT,CASSYGNREHTEAFF
TRBV7-2,.,TRBD2,TRBJ2-7,14,TGTGCCAGCAGCCCGACCATGGGGGGGAGCGAGCAGTACTTC,CASSPTMGGSEQYF
TRBV19,.,.,TRBJ1-4,14,TGTGCCAGTAGTAAAACAGGAACTAATGAAAAACTGTTTTTT,CASSKTGTNEKLFF
TRBV18,.,TRBD1,TRBJ1-3,17,TGTGCCAGCTCATCGGTGGTGAACAGGGGTTCTGGAAACACCATATATTTT,CASSSVVNRGSGNTIYF
TRBV7-6,.,TRBD1,TRBJ2-3,14,TGTGCCAGCAGCCAAAACAGGGGGCGAGATACGCAGTATTTT,CASSQNRGRDTQYF
TRBV7-2,.,.,TRBJ1-1,14,TGTGCCAGCAGCTTAAACCAGGGCGAAGAAGAAGCTTTCTTT,CASSLNQGEEEAFF
TRBV7-9,.,TRBD1,TRBJ1-4,14,TGTGCCAGCAGCTTAGTTGAGGGGGCTGAAAAACTGTTTTTT,CASSLVEGAEKLFF
TRBV5-1,few,TRBD2,TRBJ2-1,15,TGCGCCAGCAGCTTGTTCGGGGGGGGCCGGAATGAGCAGTTCTTC,CASSLFGGGRNEQFF
TRBV18,.,TRBD1,TRBJ1-5,14,TGTGCCAGCTCACTTACAGGGGTCGATCAGCCCCAGCATTTT,CASSLTGVDQPQHF
TRBV6-1,.,.,TRBJ1-3,15,TGTGCCAGCCGAACCCAGACAGTCTCTGGAAACACCATATATTTT,CASRTQTVSGNTIYF
TRBV19,.,.,TRBJ1-5,15,TGTGCCAGTAGTTATAGGACGGGCGGGGATCAGCCCCAGCATTTT,CASSYRTGGDQPQHF
TRBV7-9,.,TRBD1,TRBJ2-3,14,TGTGCCAGCAGCTTCAGGGGGCGGACAGATACGCAGTATTTT,CASSFRGRTDTQYF